These 17 T cell receptor beta chains share one sample of origin, sequenced in a study of cytomegalovirus exposure and HLA in healthy donors. The primer mix had 60 Vbeta and 13 Jbeta primers. Produced via immunoSEQ multiplex PCR; TCRdb's table is partial and in-frame only. The profile covers over 150,000 clones, with roughly 76% appearing a single time and 1.9% taken by the ten largest. Sequencing input: PBMCs. Receptors originate from a human donor in good health.

This chain uses TRBV9 with TRBJ2-7, with D possibly TRBD1 on 5 matching bases. This CDR3 contains 14 residues. Trimming pared 0 bases from V and 2 bases from J, leaving 9 bases between. CDR1 is SGDLS, CDR2 YYNGEE, per germline. The CDR3 spells CASSVGQPPYEQYF. For the CDR3, the DNA is TGTGCCAGCAGCGTAGGACAGCCACCCTACGAGCAGTACTTC.

The rearrangement joins TRBV18 to TRBJ1-3, with D possibly matching TRBD1 (5 bases). V shed 3 bases and J shed 4 bases, with 13 bases lying between them. CDR1 is KGHSH and CDR2 is LQKENI in the germline V gene. The CDR3 covers 15 residues. The CDR3, as DNA: TGTGCCAGCTCACCGGATTGGGGCTCAGGAAACACCATATATTTT. This encodes CASSPDWGSGNTIYF.

V is TRBV2 and J is TRBJ2-3, with TRBD2 matching over 7 bases. Germline values: CDR1 SNHLY, CDR2 FYNNEI. Unmatched junction bases numbered 1, after V lost 0 bases and J lost 1 base. CDR3 length equals 15 residues. The CDR3 DNA follows: TGTGCCAGCAGTGAAGCGGGGGGGGGCACAGATACGCAGTATTTT. Translating it yields CASSEAGGGTDTQYF.

This rearrangement joins TRBV5-1 to TRBJ2-5, with D tentatively TRBD2 (5 bases). CDR1 is SGHRS and CDR2 is YFSETQ in the germline V gene. V lost 3 bases and J lost 5, with 14 bases in between. The CDR3 extends over 14 amino acids. The CDR3 DNA is TGCGCCAGCAGCTCTGGTCCTCCGGGGGAGACCCAGTACTTC. Translating it yields CASSSGPPGETQYF.

This clone has a count of ten or more. The V and J genes are TRBV19 and TRBJ1-1; 7 nucleotides line up with TRBD1. The junction had 0 bases not matched to a gene; V was cut back by 2 bases and J by 6 bases. The CDR3 runs 12 residues. The germline V gene has CDR1 LNHDA and CDR2 SQIVND (reference sequence). CDR3 in amino acids: CASSIQGAEAFF. The CDR3 region has the DNA TGTGCCAGTAGTATACAGGGGGCTGAAGCTTTCTTT.

The chain is built from TRBV29-1 and TRBJ2-1, with 7 positions matching TRBD1. The CDR3 sequence is 18 residues long. Germline loops: CDR1 SQVTM, CDR2 ANQGSEA. Trimming at V came to 6 bases and at J to 6 bases, leaving 23 bases not matched to a gene. The CDR3 sequence is CSVVQGIYVRGTGNEQFF. The CDR3 DNA is TGCAGCGTCGTACAGGGGATCTATGTCCGGGGAACGGGCAATGAGCAGTTCTTC.

This chain joins TRBV6-1 and TRBJ1-3; no definite D call. Germline V gives CDR1 MNHNS, CDR2 SASEGT. The CDR3 spans 13 residues. The V end lost 5 bases, the J end lost 0 bases, and 5 bases lay between the germline ends. CDR3 coding DNA: TGTGCCAGCAGTCGTGTCTCTGGAAACACCATATATTTT. It codes for CASSRVSGNTIYF.

This chain joins TRBV29-1 and TRBJ1-3, with 8 nucleotides matching TRBD1. Trimming took 7 bases from V and 0 from J; bases not matched to a gene: 8. The length of the CDR3 is 15 residues. Germline values: CDR1 SQVTM, CDR2 ANQGSEA. The CDR3 DNA sequence: TGCAGCGCTGCGGACAGGGTCGTCTCTGGAAACACCATATATTTT. Its translation: CSAADRVVSGNTIYF.

The chain is built from TRBV5-8 and TRBJ2-3; D is possibly TRBD1 (5 bases). The CDR3 contains 13 residues. The V and J ends lost 4 bases and 5 bases respectively, with 11 bases between them. CDR1 is SGHTS, CDR2 YDEGEE, per germline. Here the CDR3 reads CASSLQGQDTQYF. For the CDR3, the DNA is TGTGCCAGCAGCCTCCAGGGCCAAGATACGCAGTATTTT.

The chain carries TRBV29-1 and TRBJ1-5; a possible D gene is TRBD1 (5 bases). The V and J ends lost 6 bases and 5 bases respectively, with 17 bases between them. Germline lookup yields CDR1 SQVTM and CDR2 ANQGSEA. There are 14 residues in the CDR3. In DNA form, the CDR3 reads TGCAGCGTCCAGGGAGGCGGGGTTGATCAGCCCCAGCATTTT. It is translated as CSVQGGGVDQPQHF.

This chain links TRBV6-6 with TRBJ1-3, with 7 bases identical to TRBD1. The CDR3 loop spans 14 amino acids. Trimming cost V 6 bases and J 2 bases; bases outside gene matches: 4. CDR1 and CDR2 from the germline V gene are MNHNY and SVGAGI (reference sequence). CDR3 nucleotide sequence: TGTGCCAGCAGATTGACAGGGACTGGAAACACCATATATTTT. This codes for CASRLTGTGNTIYF.

CDR3 in amino acids: CASSTGGSTEAFF. DNA for the CDR3: TGTGCCAGCAGCACAGGGGGAAGTACTGAAGCTTTCTTT. This chain joins TRBV6-5 and TRBJ1-1, with 8 bases aligning to TRBD1. V lost 6 bases, J lost 5 bases, and 5 bases stayed unmatched. The CDR3 length is 13 residues. Germline V CDR1 and CDR2: MNHEY, SVGAGI.

This clone was seen a single time. The rearrangement links TRBV27 to TRBJ2-5, with a tentative D call TRBD2 (5 bases). V lost 4 bases and J lost 5, with 14 bases in between. The V gene's germline CDR1 is MNHEY and CDR2 SMNVEV (reference sequence). The length of the CDR3 is 14 residues. The DNA for the CDR3 is TGTGCCAGCAGTTCCCCACTAGGGATGGAGACCCAGTACTTC. This translates into CASSSPLGMETQYF.

The chain links TRBV7-9 to TRBJ2-1; TRBD2 agrees at 10 bases. The CDR3 has 15 residues. Germline lookup yields CDR1 SEHNR and CDR2 FQNEAQ (reference sequence). After removal of 0 bases from V and 8 bases from J, the junction contained 4 bases not matched to a gene. The CDR3 coding sequence is TGTGCCAGCAGCTTAGCGCACGGACTAGCGGATGAGCAGTTCTTC. Translating it yields CASSLAHGLADEQFF.

The J gene is TRBJ2-7, the V gene TRBV9; 7 bases are shared with TRBD1. V dropped 3 bases and J dropped 5; count of bases not matched to a gene: 8. The CDR3 has 14 amino acids. From germline, CDR1 is SGDLS and CDR2 YYNGEE. The CDR3 loop is CASSAGPGGNEQYF. The CDR3 DNA is TGTGCCAGCAGCGCAGGACCAGGGGGTAACGAGCAGTACTTC.

The chain links TRBV7-2 to TRBJ2-3, with a tentative D call TRBD1 (5 bases). V lost 2 bases and J lost 4, with 10 bases in between. The germline V gene encodes CDR1 SGHTA and CDR2 FQGNSA. This CDR3 spans 14 amino acids. DNA for the CDR3: TGTGCCAGCAGCTTATTGGGGCGGTCAGATACGCAGTATTTT. Translation gives CASSLLGRSDTQYF.

This clone was seen only once. J is TRBJ2-2 and V is TRBV5-6; TRBD1 aligns across 7 bases. CDR1 is SGHDT and CDR2 is YYEEEE in the germline V gene. This CDR3 is built from 16 residues. V shed 5 bases and J 5 bases; nucleotides not matched to a gene: 12. Written as DNA, the CDR3 is TGTGCCAGCAGAATGCTATACAGGGGCAAAACCGGGGAGCTGTTTTTT. It encodes CASRMLYRGKTGELFF.